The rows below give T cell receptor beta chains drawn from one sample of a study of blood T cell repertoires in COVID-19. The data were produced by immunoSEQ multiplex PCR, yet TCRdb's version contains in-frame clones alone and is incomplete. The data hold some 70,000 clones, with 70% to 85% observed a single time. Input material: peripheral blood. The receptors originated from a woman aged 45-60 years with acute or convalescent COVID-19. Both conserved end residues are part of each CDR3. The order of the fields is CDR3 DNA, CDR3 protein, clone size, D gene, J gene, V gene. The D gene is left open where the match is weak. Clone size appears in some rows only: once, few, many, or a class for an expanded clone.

CDR3 DNA: TGTGCCAGCAGCTTTGGACAGGGATCACCCCTCCACTTT
CDR3 protein: CASSFGQGSPLHF
clone size: -
D gene: TRBD1
J gene: TRBJ1-6
V gene: TRBV7-9

CDR3 DNA: TGTGCCAGCAGTGGGCATCTCTCTGGAAACACCATATATTTT
CDR3 protein: CASSGHLSGNTIYF
clone size: -
D gene: -
J gene: TRBJ1-3
V gene: TRBV6-2/TRBV6-3

CDR3 DNA: TGTGCCAGCAGCCCTCCCCTTGGGCACCGGGACACAGATACGCAGTATTTT
CDR3 protein: CASSPPLGHRDTDTQYF
clone size: -
D gene: -
J gene: TRBJ2-3
V gene: TRBV7-9

CDR3 DNA: TGTGCCAGCACCACGACAGGGGGCGGAGGTACTAGCAATCAGCCCCAGCATTTT
CDR3 protein: CASTTTGGGGTSNQPQHF
clone size: once
D gene: TRBD1
J gene: TRBJ1-5
V gene: TRBV19

CDR3 DNA: TGTGCCAGCAGCTTAATCCCCCTCTATGGCTACACCTTC
CDR3 protein: CASSLIPLYGYTF
clone size: once
D gene: -
J gene: TRBJ1-2
V gene: TRBV7-2

CDR3 DNA: TGTGCCAGCAGCTTATATCGGGGTGGCCTGACAGATACGCAGTATTTT
CDR3 protein: CASSLYRGGLTDTQYF
clone size: -
D gene: -
J gene: TRBJ2-3
V gene: TRBV7-2

CDR3 DNA: TGTGCCAGCAGTAGTGGCAGTAAAAACGGGGAGCTGTTTTTT
CDR3 protein: CASSSGSKNGELFF
clone size: -
D gene: -
J gene: TRBJ2-2
V gene: TRBV28

CDR3 DNA: TGTGCCAGCAGTTCAGGGTGGGGCGCCCCCTACGAGCAGTACTTC
CDR3 protein: CASSSGWGAPYEQYF
clone size: few
D gene: -
J gene: TRBJ2-7
V gene: TRBV6-2/TRBV6-3

CDR3 DNA: TGTGCCAGCAGTTTATCGGGGACTAGCAATGAGCAGTTCTTC
CDR3 protein: CASSLSGTSNEQFF
clone size: -
D gene: TRBD2
J gene: TRBJ2-1
V gene: TRBV27

CDR3 DNA: TGTGCCATCAGTGAGTCCCCCCTCGAGCGCGCTACGCAGTATTTT
CDR3 protein: CAISESPLERATQYF
clone size: -
D gene: -
J gene: TRBJ2-3
V gene: TRBV10-3

CDR3 DNA: TGTGCCAGCAATCCCACAGGGCTCCCCTCTGGGGCCAACGTCCTGACTTTC
CDR3 protein: CASNPTGLPSGANVLTF
clone size: -
D gene: -
J gene: TRBJ2-6
V gene: TRBV5-6

CDR3 DNA: TGTGCCAGCAGGGGCGGGGGGCTCGATGGCTACACCTTC
CDR3 protein: CASRGGGLDGYTF
clone size: once
D gene: -
J gene: TRBJ1-2
V gene: TRBV7-9

CDR3 DNA: TGTGCCAGCAGCGAGCGGGGAGGTGGTGATGAAAAACTGTTTTTT
CDR3 protein: CASSERGGGDEKLFF
clone size: -
D gene: -
J gene: TRBJ1-4
V gene: TRBV5-6

CDR3 DNA: TGCAGCGCCCGGGACAGGGGGGGGGAGACTGAAGCTTTCTTT
CDR3 protein: CSARDRGGETEAFF
clone size: -
D gene: TRBD1
J gene: TRBJ1-1
V gene: TRBV29-1

CDR3 DNA: TGTGCCAGCAGCCCGGGACTAGCGGATTACGAGCAGTACTTC
CDR3 protein: CASSPGLADYEQYF
clone size: -
D gene: TRBD2
J gene: TRBJ2-7
V gene: TRBV13

CDR3 DNA: TGTGCCAGCAGTCTAGCGGGGGCCGAGGAAGATACGCAGTATTTT
CDR3 protein: CASSLAGAEEDTQYF
clone size: -
D gene: TRBD2
J gene: TRBJ2-3
V gene: TRBV2

CDR3 DNA: TGTGCCAGCAGCTTTCTAGGGACAATCTCCTACGAGCAGTACTTC
CDR3 protein: CASSFLGTISYEQYF
clone size: -
D gene: -
J gene: TRBJ2-7
V gene: TRBV5-5

CDR3 DNA: TGTGCCACCAGCAGAGATCGAGTAGACAATGAGCAGTTCTTC
CDR3 protein: CATSRDRVDNEQFF
clone size: once
D gene: -
J gene: TRBJ2-1
V gene: TRBV15

CDR3 DNA: TGTGCCAGCAGTGATTGGGCAGGTAGCAATCAGCCCCAGCATTTT
CDR3 protein: CASSDWAGSNQPQHF
clone size: few
D gene: -
J gene: TRBJ1-5
V gene: TRBV2

CDR3 DNA: TGTGCCAGCAGAAAGGACACGTACGAGCAGTACTTC
CDR3 protein: CASRKDTYEQYF
clone size: -
D gene: -
J gene: TRBJ2-7
V gene: TRBV28

CDR3 DNA: TGTGCCAGAAGCTTGGCTGTAGGGAGGGCTTTCTTT
CDR3 protein: CARSLAVGRAFF
clone size: -
D gene: -
J gene: TRBJ1-1
V gene: TRBV5-3

CDR3 DNA: TGTGCCAGCAGTGACGGGGGAAGGCCCGGGCGGTACGAGCAGTACTTC
CDR3 protein: CASSDGGRPGRYEQYF
clone size: few
D gene: -
J gene: TRBJ2-7
V gene: TRBV6-1

CDR3 DNA: TGCGCCAGCAGCCGACAGTACACCGGGGAGCTGTTTTTT
CDR3 protein: CASSRQYTGELFF
clone size: -
D gene: -
J gene: TRBJ2-2
V gene: TRBV10-1

CDR3 DNA: TGTGCCAGCAGCTTACAACAGGATAATCAGCCCCAGCATTTT
CDR3 protein: CASSLQQDNQPQHF
clone size: -
D gene: -
J gene: TRBJ1-5
V gene: TRBV5-5

CDR3 DNA: TGTGCCAGCATTTATTTCACTGAAGCTTTCTTT
CDR3 protein: CASIYFTEAFF
clone size: -
D gene: -
J gene: TRBJ1-1
V gene: TRBV2

CDR3 DNA: TGTGCCAGCAGCCAAACAGGGAACTCCTACAATGAGCAGTTCTTC
CDR3 protein: CASSQTGNSYNEQFF
clone size: -
D gene: -
J gene: TRBJ2-1
V gene: TRBV13

CDR3 DNA: TGTGCCAGCAGCCGAGACAGGGTACCCACCGGGGAGCTGTTTTTT
CDR3 protein: CASSRDRVPTGELFF
clone size: -
D gene: TRBD1
J gene: TRBJ2-2
V gene: TRBV5-4

CDR3 DNA: TGTGCCAGCACCCTCCGGACAGGGGGGGAAAAACTGTTTTTT
CDR3 protein: CASTLRTGGEKLFF
clone size: few
D gene: TRBD1
J gene: TRBJ1-4
V gene: TRBV6-5

CDR3 DNA: TGTGCCAGCAGTTTATCGCAGACTAGTTTGGATGAGCAGTTCTTC
CDR3 protein: CASSLSQTSLDEQFF
clone size: -
D gene: -
J gene: TRBJ2-1
V gene: TRBV27

CDR3 DNA: TGTGCCTGGAGTGTACAGGGGGCCTCATGGGTAACTGAAGCTTTCTTT
CDR3 protein: CAWSVQGASWVTEAFF
clone size: -
D gene: TRBD1
J gene: TRBJ1-1
V gene: TRBV30

CDR3 DNA: TGTGCCAGCAGGGGGGGACGGCAGTTCTTC
CDR3 protein: CASRGGRQFF
clone size: -
D gene: -
J gene: TRBJ2-1
V gene: TRBV2

CDR3 DNA: TGTGCCAGCAGTTCTGGACTAGCGGGGTCCTACGAGCAGTACTTC
CDR3 protein: CASSSGLAGSYEQYF
clone size: -
D gene: TRBD2
J gene: TRBJ2-7
V gene: TRBV27

CDR3 DNA: TGTGCCAGCAGCCCGCGGGGGACCTACAATGAGCAGTTCTTC
CDR3 protein: CASSPRGTYNEQFF
clone size: once
D gene: TRBD2
J gene: TRBJ2-1
V gene: TRBV3-1/TRBV3-2

CDR3 DNA: TGTGCCAGCAGTTACCGCAGGGAAAATGAGCAGTTCTTC
CDR3 protein: CASSYRRENEQFF
clone size: -
D gene: -
J gene: TRBJ2-1
V gene: TRBV6-2/TRBV6-3

CDR3 DNA: TGTGCCAGCAGTGACACTAGCGGGAGTGGCACAGATACGCAGTATTTT
CDR3 protein: CASSDTSGSGTDTQYF
clone size: -
D gene: TRBD2
J gene: TRBJ2-3
V gene: TRBV6-4

CDR3 DNA: TGTGCCAGCAGTGAAGCAGAGGGTACTGAAGCTTTCTTT
CDR3 protein: CASSEAEGTEAFF
clone size: few
D gene: -
J gene: TRBJ1-1
V gene: TRBV2

CDR3 DNA: TGTGCCAGCAGTTGGGGGGGGTTTGAAGCTTTCTTT
CDR3 protein: CASSWGGFEAFF
clone size: -
D gene: -
J gene: TRBJ1-1
V gene: TRBV12-3/TRBV12-4

CDR3 DNA: TGTGCCAGCAGCTTAGATCCCACTAGCGGGGCGGGCGAGCAGTACTTC
CDR3 protein: CASSLDPTSGAGEQYF
clone size: -
D gene: TRBD2
J gene: TRBJ2-7
V gene: TRBV7-2

CDR3 DNA: TGTGCCTGGAGGAGGCAGGGGGCTTACGAGCAGTACTTC
CDR3 protein: CAWRRQGAYEQYF
clone size: -
D gene: TRBD1
J gene: TRBJ2-7
V gene: TRBV30

CDR3 DNA: TGTGCCAGCAGCCAAGGGACAGGGGATATCGGGACGCAGTATTTT
CDR3 protein: CASSQGTGDIGTQYF
clone size: -
D gene: TRBD1
J gene: TRBJ2-3
V gene: TRBV3-1/TRBV3-2

CDR3 DNA: TGTGCCAGCAGCCCTAGCGGGAGGACTTATACGCAGTATTTT
CDR3 protein: CASSPSGRTYTQYF
clone size: -
D gene: TRBD2
J gene: TRBJ2-3
V gene: TRBV7-8

CDR3 DNA: TGTGCCACTCGAAGGGGGGATACGCAGTATTTT
CDR3 protein: CATRRGDTQYF
clone size: -
D gene: -
J gene: TRBJ2-3
V gene: TRBV6-5

CDR3 DNA: TGTGCCAGCAGTGACCCTCAGGGGTACAGCTCCTACGAGCAGTACTTC
CDR3 protein: CASSDPQGYSSYEQYF
clone size: -
D gene: -
J gene: TRBJ2-7
V gene: TRBV2

CDR3 DNA: TGTGCCAGCAGTTCCCGGACAGGGGATAGGGAAGAGACCCAGTACTTC
CDR3 protein: CASSSRTGDREETQYF
clone size: -
D gene: TRBD1
J gene: TRBJ2-5
V gene: TRBV25-1

CDR3 DNA: TGTGCCAGCAGCCCCTACAGGGGAGACAATGAGCAGTTCTTC
CDR3 protein: CASSPYRGDNEQFF
clone size: -
D gene: TRBD1
J gene: TRBJ2-1
V gene: TRBV7-2

CDR3 DNA: TGTGCCAGCAGCTCAGGTCGTATCGAGCAGTACTTC
CDR3 protein: CASSSGRIEQYF
clone size: -
D gene: -
J gene: TRBJ2-7
V gene: TRBV7-2

CDR3 DNA: TGTGCCAGCAGCTCGGACAGGGCTTACGAGCAGTACTTC
CDR3 protein: CASSSDRAYEQYF
clone size: -
D gene: TRBD1
J gene: TRBJ2-7
V gene: TRBV11-2

CDR3 DNA: TGTGCCAGCAGCTTAGCCGGGCCGAGGGGGCCTGGGGCCAACGTCCTGACTTTC
CDR3 protein: CASSLAGPRGPGANVLTF
clone size: -
D gene: TRBD1
J gene: TRBJ2-6
V gene: TRBV7-9

CDR3 DNA: TGTGCCTGTCCACTAGCGGACCACTACAATGAGCAGTTCTTC
CDR3 protein: CACPLADHYNEQFF
clone size: -
D gene: TRBD2
J gene: TRBJ2-1
V gene: TRBV30

CDR3 DNA: TGTGCCAGCAGCTATTCGGGGATTTTACGGACTGAAGCTTTCTTT
CDR3 protein: CASSYSGILRTEAFF
clone size: -
D gene: -
J gene: TRBJ1-1
V gene: TRBV7-2